The entry below gives a single TCR beta chain sequence along with its context. The antigen is unknown. The data were taken from a study of PD-L1 blockade in urothelial cancer. Background on the study: Chemotherapy regimens numbering 0 to 3 had been given to patients. Peripheral blood specimens exhibited a median yield of 141,255 T cells.

Study-level findings and limits: Lower pretreatment blood TCR clonality, under the median, predicted better survival, researchers reported.

Spiking each PCR with synthetic TCR analog templates was performed. Data came from immunoSEQ multiplex PCR; TCRdb stores just in-frame clones and leaves some out. Among more than 30,000 clones listed, about four fifths were seen once. The V gene's germline CDR1 is MRHNA and CDR2 SNTAGT. The length of the CDR3 is 15 residues. Deletions cut 3 bases from V and 0 bases from J, with 11 bases between. This chain connects TRBV6-4 to TRBJ1-1; D is unclear. The receptor was derived from a man aged 60 to 75 with urothelial cancer. Sample: PBMCs, taken around atezolizumab (anti-PD-L1) treatment. CDR3 sequence reads: CASSESGLMNTEAFF. CDR3 DNA sequence: TGTGCCAGCAGTGAGTCAGGTCTCATGAACACTGAAGCTTTCTTT.